Here is one TCR beta chain with its context. The length of the CDR3 is 12 residues. Per germline, CDR1 SEHNR and CDR2 FQNEAQ (reference sequence). V dropped 2 bases and J dropped 11 bases, with 12 bases sitting between them. The data are from a study of beta chain features in type 1 diabetes. The isolated RNA, all of it, was reverse transcribed, so expressed TCRB transcripts were what got sequenced. The assay was immunoSEQ multiplex PCR, and TCRdb's table has in-frame clones only and misses some. Counted here are 250,000 to 300,000 clones, roughly 8% occurring once; the ten biggest clones make up roughly 0.94%.

The receptor was derived from a woman aged 18-30 years in good health. The J gene is TRBJ1-1, the V gene TRBV7-9, with a possible D match to TRBD1 (5 bases). Source material: central memory CD4+ T cells from blood. CDR3 in amino acids: CASSLSIGEAFF. The CDR3, as DNA: TGTGCCAGCAGCTTATCTATAGGGGAGGCTTTCTTT. The whole variable domain, remainder taken from reference TRBV7-9 and TRBJ1-1, is DTGVSQNPRHKITKRGQNVTFRCDPISEHNRLYWYRQTLGQGPEFLTYFQNEAQLEKSRLLSDRFSAERPKGSFSTLEIQRTEQGDSAMYLCASSLSIGEAFFGQGTRLTVV.